This TCR beta chain comes out of a study of T cell responses to AZD1222 COVID-19 vaccine. Clones were read by immunoSEQ multiplex PCR, and TCRdb kept only the in-frame ones, dropping some. The table records about 84,000 clones, around 88% of them present only once. The J segment lost 1 base and the V segment lost 4 bases, leaving 9 bases of the junction unmatched. Looked up from germline, CDR1 is SGHDT and CDR2 is YYEEEE. This CDR3 has 16 residues. The rearrangement uses TRBV5-6 and TRBJ2-7; 9 bases align to TRBD2. The sample consisted of peripheral blood, taken 28 days after the second AZD1222 dose. The receptor was derived from an adult who received the AZD1222 COVID-19 vaccine. The CDR3 spells CASSAFSGGQSYEQYF. The CDR3 DNA reads as TGTGCCAGCAGCGCTTTTAGCGGGGGCCAATCCTACGAGCAGTACTTC.